This T cell receptor beta chain derives from a study of blood T cell repertoires in COVID-19. On the study more broadly: Donors in the United States, Italy and Spain gave samples during acute or convalescent COVID-19.

As processed by the authors: Nucleated cell counts were estimated from reference gene primer amplification. Measured with immunoSEQ multiplex PCR; TCRdb has only the in-frame clones, and not every one. From that table come the V and J calls and clone size; the DNA was used to work out D and trimming. The sample yields roughly 260,000 clones, approximately 88% seen once. Cohorts were determined from participant-reported clinical history. Per the germline V gene, CDR1 is SGHTA and CDR2 is FQGNSA. The CDR3 totals 12 residues. V lost 5 bases and J 3 bases, leaving 8 bases between the germline ends. The chain employs TRBV7-2 and TRBJ2-7; D remains unclear. This clonotype was obtained from a woman in her twenties or thirties with acute COVID-19. The sample comprised PBMCs or T cells enriched from blood (not recorded which). The CDR3 loop reads CASSPSGYEQYF. In nucleotides, the CDR3 is TGTGCCAGCAGCCCCAGTGGCTACGAGCAGTACTTC.